The TCR beta chain under discussion was sequenced for a study of Graves' ophthalmopathy and Graves' hyperthyroidism. Background on the study: Over 18 months of follow-up, stable hyperthyroidism required that no ophthalmopathy appear.

Amplification of TCR beta CDR3 regions used RNA transcripts. The workflow started with a first-round RT-PCR run with HTBI primers and then moved on to a second-round multiplex PCR. TCRdb passed the multiplex PCR reads through MiXCR, listing each CDR3 protein once. The sample records 1 million to 1.3 million distinct CDR3 sequences, 35% to 40% being singletons. This TCR was recovered from an adult man with Graves' hyperthyroidism. Sequencing used peripheral blood or thyroid tissue (not recorded which).

CDR3 sequence (DNA): TGTGCCATTCCCCACTGGGACATGGGCTACACCTTC. Translation gives CAIPHWDMGYTF. This chain uses TRBV10-3 with TRBJ1-2, with a possible D match to TRBD1 (6 bases). The germline V gene encodes CDR1 ENHRY and CDR2 SYGVKD. CDR3 size: 12 residues. Trimming took 9 bases from V and 8 from J, leaving 16 bases between them.